A selection of T cell receptor beta chains follows, all from one sample in a study of neurological immune-mediated disorders. In TCRdb, the 5' RACE reads were re-called with MiXCR into one record per CDR3 protein. The sample consists of under 45,000 distinct CDR3 sequences, 2.5% of them appearing once. Sequencing used PBMCs. These receptors all come from a middle-aged man with multiple sclerosis. CDR3s include the opening cysteine and the closing phenylalanine or tryptophan. Each record gives: J gene, D gene, V gene, clone size, CDR3 DNA, CDR3 protein. D genes are given only for firm matches. Expanded clones are given a class, and other clones once, few, many or no size at all.

>TRBJ2-2|.|TRBV5-1|many
TGCGCCAGCAGCACCGGACTTGAAGGTATCGGGGAGCTGTTTTTT
CASSTGLEGIGELFF
>TRBJ1-5|TRBD1|TRBV28|many
TGTGCCAGCACCTCAGGGGGTAGCTTGCCCCAGCATTTT
CASTSGGSLPQHF
>TRBJ2-3|TRBD2|TRBV6-2/TRBV6-3|many
TGTGCCAGCAGTCAGGGACTAGCACTCACAGATACGCAGTATTTT
CASSQGLALTDTQYF
>TRBJ1-6|.|TRBV12-3/TRBV12-4|many
TGTGCCAGCAGTTTAGGATTGCAGGGTCTTTCACCCCTCCACTTT
CASSLGLQGLSPLHF
>TRBJ2-3|.|TRBV2|many
TGTGCCAGCAGTGATGAGGACGGAGGGGCTGGTACGCAGTATTTT
CASSDEDGGAGTQYF
>TRBJ2-5|.|TRBV5-5|many
TGTGCCAGCAGCTTGGTTTCCGGGACCTACCAAGAGACCCAGTACTTC
CASSLVSGTYQETQYF
>TRBJ1-5|.|TRBV5-1|many
TGCGCCAGCAGCTTGGGTTCTCATCAGCCCCAGAATTTT
CASSLGSHQPQNF
>TRBJ2-5|.|TRBV11-3|many
TGTGCCAGCAGCTTAGTGTCGGGGCGGGTCTCTAAAGAGACCCAGTACTTC
CASSLVSGRVSKETQYF
>TRBJ2-2|.|TRBV19|.
TGTGCCAGTAGTATCGGGGCGGACGGGGTCGGGGAGCTGTTTTTT
CASSIGADGVGELFF
>TRBJ1-1|.|TRBV16|few
TGTGCCAGCAGCCAATCCTTAGGGGGTGAAGCTTTCTTT
CASSQSLGGEAFF
>TRBJ2-7|.|TRBV6-5|many
TGTGCCAGCAGTTACGTCGGGGCCTCCTACGAGCAGTACTTC
CASSYVGASYEQYF
>TRBJ1-6|.|TRBV20-1|many
TGCAGTGCCAGGAGGGGGGGCACGGGGTCACCCCTCAACTTT
CSARRGGTGSPLNF
>TRBJ1-1|.|TRBV7-2|many
TGTGCCAGCAGCTTAGCGAGGGGGGACGGCATGAACACTGAAGCTTTCTTT
CASSLARGDGMNTEAFF
>TRBJ1-4|TRBD1|TRBV4-1|many
TGCGCCAGCAGCCAACTCCGACCAGGGGGTTACGAAAAACTGTTTTTT
CASSQLRPGGYEKLFF
>TRBJ2-1|.|TRBV9|many
TGTGCCAGCAGCGTAGGCGGCGCCTCCTACAATGAGCAGTTCTTC
CASSVGGASYNEQFF
>TRBJ2-3|.|TRBV2|many
TGTGCCAGCAGTGATCCGCAGGTGGTGGATACGCAGTATTTT
CASSDPQVVDTQYF
>TRBJ1-6|TRBD1|TRBV20-1|.
TGCAGTGCTAGAGGGGGACAGGTCAACAATAATTCACCCCTCAACTTT
CSARGGQVNNNSPLNF
>TRBJ2-5|TRBD2|TRBV24-1|many
TGTGCCACCAGTGAACGTAGCGGGGGGCCCGGAGAGACCCAGTACTTC
CATSERSGGPGETQYF
>TRBJ1-3|.|TRBV28|many
TGTGCCACACACACAGGGAGTGGAAACACCATATATTTT
CATHTGSGNTIYF
>TRBJ2-3|TRBD2|TRBV20-1|many
TGCAGTGCCCCCTCGGGGGGGCCGGATACGCAGTATTTT
CSAPSGGPDTQYF
>TRBJ1-2|.|TRBV11-2|many
TGTGCCAGCAGCTCAATGAGGGGGGCACGGGACTATGGCTACACCTTC
CASSSMRGARDYGYTF
>TRBJ2-7|TRBD1|TRBV7-9|many
TGTGCCAGCACGGACAGGGGAGTTTACGAGCAGTACTTC
CASTDRGVYEQYF
>TRBJ1-1|TRBD1|TRBV12-3/TRBV12-4|many
TGTGCCAGCACCACGGGACAGGGAATCCCTGAAGCTTTCTTT
CASTTGQGIPEAFF
>TRBJ1-5|TRBD1|TRBV29-1|many
TGCAGCGTGGGACAGGGAACCAATCAGCCCCAGCATTTT
CSVGQGTNQPQHF
>TRBJ2-7|.|TRBV6-5|many
TGTGCCAGCAGTTACTCCTCGGGGGAATATAGGGAGCAGTACTTC
CASSYSSGEYREQYF
>TRBJ2-3|TRBD1|TRBV12-3/TRBV12-4|many
TGTGCCAGCAGTTTATGGCTCGACAGGGGGCTTTCAGATACGCAGTATTTT
CASSLWLDRGLSDTQYF